Listed here are 21 T cell receptor beta chains from one sample, sequenced in a study of cytomegalovirus exposure and HLA in healthy donors. A multiplex PCR was run with 60 Vbeta primers and 13 Jbeta primers. Sequencing was performed with immunoSEQ multiplex PCR; in TCRdb, only in-frame clones are kept and a portion is missing. Counted here are approximately 150,000 clones, roughly three quarters occurring once; the ten biggest clones make up 1.5% to 2%. Input material: PBMCs. These TCRs come from a middle-aged woman in good health and CMV-seronegative.

The sample holds a few counts of this clone. The V gene is TRBV6-1, the J gene TRBJ1-2; no clear D. This CDR3 has 11 residues. Germline V CDR1 and CDR2: MNHNS, SASEGT. V was cut by 3 bases and J by 7 bases, with 6 bases left in between. CDR3 sequence: CASSDFSGYTF. The CDR3 bases are TGTGCCAGCAGTGATTTTAGTGGCTACACCTTC.

CDR3 in DNA: TGTGCCAGCAGTCCTAAGAGCCGACAGGGGGTCCCCTACGAGCAGTACTTC. Encoded protein: CASSPKSRQGVPYEQYF. V and J are TRBV27 and TRBJ2-7; TRBD1 agrees at 9 bases. V was pared by 5 bases and J by 2 bases, with 13 bases of the junction left unmatched. CDR3 size: 17 residues. Germline CDR1 MNHEY, CDR2 SMNVEV (reference sequence).

The gene calls are TRBV27 and TRBJ1-2, with 7 bases that match TRBD1. Germline V CDR1 and CDR2: MNHEY, SMNVEV (reference sequence). The CDR3 covers 12 residues. Unmatched junction bases numbered 4, after V lost 5 bases and J lost 7 bases. The CDR3 reads CASSLQGRGYTF. In DNA form, the CDR3 reads TGTGCCAGCAGTCTACAGGGGCGTGGCTACACCTTC.

Regarding this clone: At one end, the junction sequence differs from germline, possibly due to a read error. J is TRBJ1-5 and V is TRBV5-5; D not resolved. The CDR3 extends over 14 amino acids. Germline V gives CDR1 SGHKS, CDR2 YYEKEE (reference sequence). CDR3: CASSSDPSDQPRHF. The CDR3 DNA sequence: TGTGCCAGCAGCTCCGACCCGAGCGATCAGCCCCGGCATTTT.

The V gene is TRBV30, the J gene TRBJ1-5; 7 bases are shared with TRBD1. Germline trimming cut 4 bases from V and 3 bases from J; bases unmatched to any gene: 9. Per the germline V gene, CDR1 is GTSNPN and CDR2 is SVGIG (reference sequence). This CDR3 is built from 15 residues. CDR3 sequence reads: CAWTQGTDYNQPQHF. As DNA, the CDR3 is TGTGCCTGGACCCAGGGGACAGATTACAATCAGCCCCAGCATTTT.

The rearrangement joins TRBV5-1 to TRBJ1-2, with TRBD1 matching over 9 bases. CDR3 size: 13 residues. After removal of 4 bases from V and 8 bases from J, the junction contained 6 bases not matched to a gene. Germline CDR1 and CDR2: SGHRS and YFSETQ. The CDR3, as DNA: TGCGCCAGCAGCAGGACAGGGGATGGGGGCTACACCTTC. Translation: CASSRTGDGGYTF.

The chain links TRBV1 to TRBJ2-1; the table's D gene call, TRBD2, was not cross checked with the DNA. TRBV1 is tagged as a pseudogene. This CDR3 is 15 amino acids long. As DNA, the CDR3 is TGCACCAGCAGCCGGCGGGGGGCCCCCTACAATGAGCAGTTCTTC. Its translation: CTSSRRGAPYNEQFF.

The chain combines TRBV7-8 with TRBJ2-5; D is uncertain. The CDR3 length is 14 residues. The V gene lost 0 bases and the J gene lost 3 bases, with 8 bases spanning the gap. The germline gives CDR1 SGHVS, CDR2 FQNEAQ. In DNA form, the CDR3 reads TGTGCCAGCAGCTTAGCATCGAGGAAAGAGACCCAGTACTTC. It codes for CASSLASRKETQYF.

This clone was observed a few times. The gene calls are TRBV5-1 and TRBJ1-1, with 8 bases aligning to TRBD1. J lost 5 bases, V lost 4 bases, and 13 bases had no gene match. Germline CDR1 is SGHRS and CDR2 is YFSETQ. CDR3 length equals 16 residues. The CDR3 nucleotides read TGCGCCAGCAGCCTTGGGACAGGAGGGCGAGGGACTGAAGCTTTCTTT. It is translated as CASSLGTGGRGTEAFF. The full variable domain, its missing parts supplied by reference TRBV5-1 and TRBJ1-1, is KAGVTQTPRYLIKTRGQQVTLSCSPISGHRSVSWYQQTPGQGLQFLFEYFSETQRNKGNFPGRFSGRQFSNSRSEMNVSTLELGDSALYLCASSLGTGGRGTEAFFGQGTRLTVV.

The chain combines TRBV7-2 with TRBJ2-1, with 12 bases that match TRBD2. CDR1 SGHTA and CDR2 FQGNSA come from the germline V gene. The CDR3 is made up of 13 amino acids. The V and J ends lost 5 bases and 12 bases, in that order; junction bases with no gene match: 5. The CDR3 nucleotides read TGTGCCAGCAGCCTACCGACTAGCGGGGGGCAGTTCTTC. It encodes CASSLPTSGGQFF. The full variable domain, rest sourced from reference TRBV7-2 and TRBJ2-1, is GAGVSQSPSNKVTEKGKDVELRCDPISGHTALYWYRQSLGQGLEFLIYFQGNSAPDKSGLPSDRFSAERTGGSVSTLTIQRTQQEDSAVYLCASSLPTSGGQFFGPGTRLTVL.

The V call is TRBV10-2, the J call TRBJ1-1, with D perhaps matching TRBD1 (6 bases). CDR3 length: 13 residues. CDR1 and CDR2 (germline): WSHSY, SAAADI. V lost 6 bases, J lost 5 bases, and 13 bases lay in between. CDR3 sequence: CASSAGGRTEAFF. CDR3 DNA sequence: TGCGCCAGCAGCGCCGGGGGGCGGACTGAAGCTTTCTTT.

This clone has just one count. V gene TRBV7-8 combines with J gene TRBJ1-1; 9 nucleotides match TRBD1. The germline CDR1 and CDR2 sequences are SGHVS and FQNEAQ. There are 15 residues in the CDR3. The J segment lost 4 bases and the V segment lost 1 base, leaving 4 bases of the junction unmatched. CDR3 DNA sequence: TGTGCCAGCAGCTTAGTGGGGACAGGGTCCACTGAAGCTTTCTTT. This codes for CASSLVGTGSTEAFF.

This clone was detected only a few times. Written as DNA, the CDR3 is TGCGCCAGCAGCTCCAGACAGGGGATCACCTACAATGAGCAGTTCTTC. This sequence encodes CASSSRQGITYNEQFF. This rearrangement joins TRBV5-1 to TRBJ2-1; 8 positions match TRBD1. The V gene end was trimmed by 3 bases and the J gene end by 2 bases; junction bases not matched to a gene: 7. Germline CDR1 SGHRS, CDR2 YFSETQ. CDR3 length: 16 amino acids.

This clone was observed a handful of times. The chain recombines TRBV19 with TRBJ2-6; D is possibly TRBD1 (5 bases). The CDR3 is made up of 14 amino acids. CDR1 and CDR2 (germline): LNHDA, SQIVND (reference sequence). Deletions cut 8 bases from V and 3 bases from J, with 11 bases between. CDR3 in DNA: TGTGCCAGTCAGGGATCGCATGGGGCCAACGTCCTGACTTTC. It encodes CASQGSHGANVLTF.

The chain uses TRBV6-5 and TRBJ2-5; possible D gene TRBD1, 8 bases. The closer fit of TRBJ2-7 to the DNA end suggests the J call may be wrong. There are 16 residues in the CDR3. CDR1 and CDR2 (germline): MNHEY, SVGAGI. The CDR3 DNA sequence: TGTGCCAGCAGTTACGGTTCAACAGGGGGGGACTACGAGCAGTACTTC. Translating it yields CASSYGSTGGDYEQYF.

V and J are TRBV6-1 and TRBJ1-2; no clear D. CDR3 length: 14 amino acids. The V end was cut by 1 base, the J end by 2 bases, with 8 bases between. Germline-derived CDR1 and CDR2 are MNHNS and SASEGT. CDR3 DNA: TGTGCCAGCAGTGAAGGGCAGGCAAACTATGGCTACACCTTC. This translates into CASSEGQANYGYTF.

The chain couples TRBV7-9 to TRBJ2-1; D ambiguous. Trimming removed 4 bases from V and 3 bases from J, with 16 bases in between. Germline-derived CDR1 and CDR2 are SEHNR and FQNEAQ (reference sequence). The CDR3 extends over 16 amino acids. The CDR3 sequence is CASSSIGQASYNEQFF. The CDR3 DNA reads as TGTGCCAGCAGCTCGATTGGGCAGGCCAGCTACAATGAGCAGTTCTTC.

This chain uses TRBV11-2 with TRBJ1-4; D is perhaps TRBD1 (5 bases). The CDR3 runs 14 residues. The V end was cut by 5 bases, the J end by 10 bases, with 17 bases between. Germline V gene data show CDR1 as SGHAT and CDR2 as FQNNGV. CDR3 nucleotide sequence: TGTGCCAGCAGCCGGGAGGTGACGGGGGGAAAACTGTTTTTT. It specifies CASSREVTGGKLFF.

The chain joins TRBV6-5 to TRBJ1-5; D is possibly TRBD1 (5 bases). With 3 bases removed from V and 4 bases from J, the gap between germline ends came to 13 bases. The CDR3 length is 15 residues. Germline V lookup: CDR1 MNHEY, CDR2 SVGAGI. The CDR3 spells CASSYVAGGNQPQHF. The CDR3 DNA reads as TGTGCCAGCAGTTATGTCGCGGGGGGGAATCAGCCCCAGCATTTT.

The genes are TRBV7-2 and TRBJ2-5; TRBD2 matches at 7 bases. Trimming took 0 bases from V and 5 from J; bases not matched to a gene: 3. The CDR3 has 14 residues. Germline lookup yields CDR1 SGHTA and CDR2 FQGNSA. The CDR3 DNA follows: TGTGCCAGCAGCTTAGCGTGGGGAGGGGAGACCCAGTACTTC. As protein: CASSLAWGGETQYF.

The rearrangement joins TRBV5-1 to TRBJ2-5; perhaps D is TRBD1 or TRBD2 (5 bases each). Matching the DNA end better, TRBJ2-7 makes the J call doubtful. The CDR3 consists of 15 residues. Germline V gene data show CDR1 as SGHRS and CDR2 as YFSETQ. The CDR3 DNA follows: TGCGCCAGCAGCTTTAAAACAGGTGGGGGCTACGAGCAGTACTTC. This sequence encodes CASSFKTGGGYEQYF.